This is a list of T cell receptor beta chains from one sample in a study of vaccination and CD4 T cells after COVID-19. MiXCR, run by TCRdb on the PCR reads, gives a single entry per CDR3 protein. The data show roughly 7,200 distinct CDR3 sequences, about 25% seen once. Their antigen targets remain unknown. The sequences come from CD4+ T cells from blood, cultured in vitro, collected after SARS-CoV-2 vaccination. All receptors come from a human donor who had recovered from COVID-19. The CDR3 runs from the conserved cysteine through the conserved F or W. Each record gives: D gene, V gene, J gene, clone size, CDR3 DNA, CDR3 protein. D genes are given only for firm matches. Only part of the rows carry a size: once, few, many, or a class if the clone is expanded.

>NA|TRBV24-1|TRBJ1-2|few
TGTGCCACCAGTCCAGGGCGCAACTATGGCTACACCTTC
CATSPGRNYGYTF
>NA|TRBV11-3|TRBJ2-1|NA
TGTGCCAGCAGGTCAGGGAGGAACTCCTACAATGAGCAGTTCTTC
CASRSGRNSYNEQFF
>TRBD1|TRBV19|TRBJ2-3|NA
TGTGCCAGTAGCGACAGGGGGAGGACAGATACGCAGTATTTT
CASSDRGRTDTQYF
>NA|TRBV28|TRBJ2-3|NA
TGTGCCAGCAATTTATGCATCAGGCACCCAATTAGCACAGATACGCAGTATTTT
CASNLCIRHPISTDTQYF
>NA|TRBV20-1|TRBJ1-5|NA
TGCAGTGCTAGATCATCGGGAAATCAGCCCCAGCATTTT
CSARSSGNQPQHF
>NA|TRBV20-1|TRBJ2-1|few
TGCAGTGCTAGAGATACCGACACCTCCTACAATGAGCAGTTCTTC
CSARDTDTSYNEQFF
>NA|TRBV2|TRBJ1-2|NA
TGTGCCAGCATAGATTGGGGTCAAGGTTACACCTTC
CASIDWGQGYTF
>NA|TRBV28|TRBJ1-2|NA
TGTGCCAGCGATCCTTTCCTCGGGCTAGGCTACACCTTC
CASDPFLGLGYTF
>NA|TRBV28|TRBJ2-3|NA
TGTGCCAGCAGCCCGGGGAGACTAAAAGTCACAGATACGCAGTATTTT
CASSPGRLKVTDTQYF
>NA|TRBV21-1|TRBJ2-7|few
TGTGCCAGCAGCACCACTCGCACAGGGGGACCCTCTACCGGCGAGCAGTACTTC
CASSTTRTGGPSTGEQYF
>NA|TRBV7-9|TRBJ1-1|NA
TGTGTCAGCAGCTCACAGAGCTGGAACACTGAAGCTTTCTTT
CVSSSQSWNTEAFF
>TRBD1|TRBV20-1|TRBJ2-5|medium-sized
TGCAGTGCGGGACCGGGACAGGGGGCTATGAAGACCCAGTACTTC
CSAGPGQGAMKTQYF
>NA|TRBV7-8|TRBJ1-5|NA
TGTGCCAGCAGCTATAGCAATCAGCCCCAGCATTTT
CASSYSNQPQHF
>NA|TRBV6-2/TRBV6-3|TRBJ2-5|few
TGTGCCAGCAGCCCCTTGGCCTTGTACCAAGAGACCCAGTACTTC
CASSPLALYQETQYF
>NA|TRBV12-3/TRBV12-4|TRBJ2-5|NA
TGTGCCAGCAGTTTATTAGGTAGGGGGGTGGAGACCCAGTACTTC
CASSLLGRGVETQYF
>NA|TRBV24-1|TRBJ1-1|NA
TGTGCCACCACAGAGGGTATGAACACTGAAGCTTTCTTT
CATTEGMNTEAFF
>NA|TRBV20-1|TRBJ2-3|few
TGCAGTGCTAGGATGGACTCCAATTTAGATACGCAGTATTTT
CSARMDSNLDTQYF
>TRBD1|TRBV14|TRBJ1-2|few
TGTGCCAGCAGCCAACGACAGGGGAACTATGGCTACACCTTC
CASSQRQGNYGYTF
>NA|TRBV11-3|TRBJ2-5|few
TGTGCCAGCAGCTTAGAAGGGGAGACCCAGTACTTC
CASSLEGETQYF
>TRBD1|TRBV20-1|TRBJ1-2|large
TGCAGTGCTAGCCCCCGACAGGGGGCGGGGGGCTACACCTTC
CSASPRQGAGGYTF
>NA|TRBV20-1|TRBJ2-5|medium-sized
TGCAGTGCTAAGGGAGGGACAGACCAAGAGACCCAGTACTTC
CSAKGGTDQETQYF
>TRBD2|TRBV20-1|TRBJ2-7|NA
TGCAGTGCTAGACCCGGGACTAGCGGGAGTTACGAGCAGTACTTC
CSARPGTSGSYEQYF
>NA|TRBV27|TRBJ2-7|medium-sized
TGTGCCAGCAGTTCCTCCCCCTACGAGCAGTACTTC
CASSSSPYEQYF
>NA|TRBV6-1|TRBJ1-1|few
TGTGCCAGCACCCCCTACGACAGCCGAAGACCGAACACTGAAGCTTTCTTT
CASTPYDSRRPNTEAFF
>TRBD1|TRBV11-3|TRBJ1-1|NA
TGTGCCAGCAGCTTAGCGTACCAGGGGGTGAACACTGAAGCTTTCTTT
CASSLAYQGVNTEAFF
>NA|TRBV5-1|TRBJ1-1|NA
TGCGCCAGCAGCCGGTCCCCGGGCCAGGCCATGAACACTGAAGCTTTCTTT
CASSRSPGQAMNTEAFF
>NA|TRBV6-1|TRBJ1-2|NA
TGTGCCAGCACTATATCTCCGGGGGCGGGTGGCTACACCTTC
CASTISPGAGGYTF
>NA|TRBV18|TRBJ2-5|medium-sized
TGTGCCAGCTCACCACCAGGGTTACAGGTCGAGACCCAGTACTTC
CASSPPGLQVETQYF
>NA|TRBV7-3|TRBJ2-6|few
TGTGCCAGCAGCCCCCAGACATACCTTTCCTCTGGGGCCAACGTCCTGACTTTC
CASSPQTYLSSGANVLTF
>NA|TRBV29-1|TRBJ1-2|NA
TGCAGCGTTGAGGTTATCTCGGGAGGAAAGGGCTACACCTTC
CSVEVISGGKGYTF
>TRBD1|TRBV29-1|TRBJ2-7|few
TGCAGCGTTGAAGCGCCCTCCCCTACAGGGGTCTACGAGCAGTACTTC
CSVEAPSPTGVYEQYF